A selection of T cell receptor beta chains follows, all from one sample in a study of early T cells in non-severe SARS-CoV-2 infection. TCRdb reanalysed the 5' RACE reads using MiXCR and keeps one entry per CDR3 protein. Of 55,000 to 65,000 distinct CDR3 sequences listed, 10% to 15% are singletons. The source material was whole blood, sampled at baseline. These receptors came from an adult who was a healthcare worker with PCR-confirmed SARS-CoV-2 infection or an uninfected control (not recorded which). The CDR3 runs from the conserved cysteine through the conserved F or W. The D gene is left open where the match is weak. A row's size may be missing; if present it is once, few, many or a size class.

j_gene,abundance,d_gene,v_gene,CDR3aa,CDR3nt
TRBJ2-7,-,-,TRBV12-3/TRBV12-4,CASSPRRTYEQYF,TGTGCCAGCAGCCCCCGACGGACCTACGAGCAGTACTTC
TRBJ2-7,-,-,TRBV20-1,CSARADYEQYF,TGCAGTGCTAGAGCTGACTACGAGCAGTACTTC
TRBJ1-2,many,TRBD1,TRBV29-1,CSAPQGVGYTF,TGCAGCGCTCCACAGGGGGTCGGCTACACCTTC
TRBJ1-3,-,-,TRBV4-3,CASSQEAISGNTIYF,TGCGCCAGCAGCCAAGAGGCCATCTCTGGAAACACCATATATTTT
TRBJ2-3,few,-,TRBV7-4,CASSSRGGRRSSGTSDTQYF,TGTGCCAGCAGCTCTCGAGGGGGCAGGAGGAGTAGCGGGACCTCAGATACGCAGTATTTT
TRBJ2-3,-,-,TRBV10-3,CAISDVWQGTDTQYF,TGTGCCATCAGTGATGTCTGGCAGGGTACAGATACGCAGTATTTT
TRBJ1-5,few,-,TRBV6-2/TRBV6-3,CASSPTDSNQPQHF,TGTGCCAGCAGTCCGACGGATAGCAATCAGCCCCAGCATTTT
TRBJ1-1,many,-,TRBV27,CASSLERRNTEAFF,TGTGCCAGCAGTTTGGAGCGTAGGAACACTGAAGCTTTCTTT
TRBJ2-3,many,-,TRBV7-9,CASSLPTDRQYF,TGTGCCAGCAGCTTGCCGACAGATCGACAGTATTTT
TRBJ2-5,many,-,TRBV20-1,CSARLGGPFGTFAETQYF,TGCAGTGCTAGATTGGGCGGTCCCTTCGGGACTTTTGCGGAGACCCAGTACTTC
TRBJ2-1,few,TRBD1,TRBV15,CATSSHKRQGVNEQFF,TGTGCCACCAGCAGCCATAAAAGACAGGGGGTCAATGAGCAGTTCTTC
TRBJ1-6,-,-,TRBV7-2,CASSLRDTPLHF,TGTGCCAGCAGCTTACGAGACACACCCCTCCACTTT
TRBJ2-7,many,TRBD1,TRBV10-3,CAISESMGQGDKYF,TGTGCCATCAGTGAGTCGATGGGACAGGGTGATAAGTACTTC